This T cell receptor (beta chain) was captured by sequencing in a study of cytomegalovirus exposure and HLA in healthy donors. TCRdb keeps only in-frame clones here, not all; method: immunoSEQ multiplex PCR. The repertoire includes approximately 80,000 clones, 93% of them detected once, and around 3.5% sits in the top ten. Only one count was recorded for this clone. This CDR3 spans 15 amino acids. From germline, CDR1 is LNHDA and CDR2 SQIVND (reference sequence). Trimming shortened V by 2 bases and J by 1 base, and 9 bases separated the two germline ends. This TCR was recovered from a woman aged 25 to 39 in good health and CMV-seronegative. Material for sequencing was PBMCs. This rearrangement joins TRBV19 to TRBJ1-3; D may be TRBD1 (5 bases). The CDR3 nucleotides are TGTGCCAGTAGTATAACGGCAGGGTCTGGAAACACCATATATTTT. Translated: CASSITAGSGNTIYF.